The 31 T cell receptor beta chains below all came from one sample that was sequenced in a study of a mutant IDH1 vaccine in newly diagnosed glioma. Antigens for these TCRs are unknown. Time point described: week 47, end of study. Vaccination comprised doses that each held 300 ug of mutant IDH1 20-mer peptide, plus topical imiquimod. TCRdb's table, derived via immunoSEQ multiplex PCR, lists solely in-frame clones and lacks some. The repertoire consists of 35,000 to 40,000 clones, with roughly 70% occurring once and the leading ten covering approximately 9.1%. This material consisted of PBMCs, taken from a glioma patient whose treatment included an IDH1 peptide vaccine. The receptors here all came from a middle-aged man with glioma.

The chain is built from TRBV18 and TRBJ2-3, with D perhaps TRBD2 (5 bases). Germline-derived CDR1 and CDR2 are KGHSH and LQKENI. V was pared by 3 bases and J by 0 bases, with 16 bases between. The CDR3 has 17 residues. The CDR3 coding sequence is TGTGCCAGCTCACCTCGGAAGCAAGCGGAAAGCACAGATACGCAGTATTTT. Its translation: CASSPRKQAESTDTQYF. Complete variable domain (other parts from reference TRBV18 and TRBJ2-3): NAGVMQNPRHLVRRRGQEARLRCSPMKGHSHVYWYRQLPEEGLKFMVYLQKENIIDESGMPKERFSAEFPKEGPSILRIQQVVRGDSAAYFCASSPRKQAESTDTQYFGPGTRLTVL.

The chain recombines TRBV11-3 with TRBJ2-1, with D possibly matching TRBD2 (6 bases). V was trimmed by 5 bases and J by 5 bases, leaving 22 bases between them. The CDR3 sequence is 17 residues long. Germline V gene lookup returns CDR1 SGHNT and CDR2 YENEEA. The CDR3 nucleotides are TGTGCCAGCAGCCCGGATTTGGGGGGAGGATTAAACAATGAGCAGTTCTTC. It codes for CASSPDLGGGLNNEQFF.

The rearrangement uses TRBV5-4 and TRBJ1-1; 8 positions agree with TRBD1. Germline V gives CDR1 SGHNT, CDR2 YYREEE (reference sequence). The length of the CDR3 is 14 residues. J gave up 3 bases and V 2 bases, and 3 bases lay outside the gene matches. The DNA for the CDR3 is TGTGCCAGCAGCTTTAACAGGGGGGACACTGAAGCTTTCTTT. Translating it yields CASSFNRGDTEAFF.

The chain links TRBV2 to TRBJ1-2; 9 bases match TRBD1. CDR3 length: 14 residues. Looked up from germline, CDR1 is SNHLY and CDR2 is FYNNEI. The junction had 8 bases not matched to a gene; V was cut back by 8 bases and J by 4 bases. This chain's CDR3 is CASGRDRVGYGYTF. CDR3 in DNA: TGTGCCAGCGGCCGGGACAGGGTGGGCTATGGCTACACCTTC.

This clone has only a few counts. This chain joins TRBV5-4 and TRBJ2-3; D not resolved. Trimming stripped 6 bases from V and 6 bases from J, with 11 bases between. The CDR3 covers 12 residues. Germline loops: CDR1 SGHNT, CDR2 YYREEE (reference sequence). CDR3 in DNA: TGTGCCAGCACTCAATTGGGGGATACGCAGTATTTT. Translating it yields CASTQLGDTQYF. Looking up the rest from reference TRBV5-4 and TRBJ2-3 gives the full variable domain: ETGVTQSPTHLIKTRGQQVTLRCSSQSGHNTVSWYQQALGQGPQFIFQYYREEENGRGNFPPRFSGLQFPNYSSELNVNALELDDSALYLCASTQLGDTQYFGPGTRLTVL.

For the CDR3, the DNA is TGTGCCAGCACCCTGACTGAGGTGGCCTATGGCTACACCTTC. Translating it yields CASTLTEVAYGYTF. The rearrangement uses TRBV2 and TRBJ1-2; D remains unclear. This CDR3 contains 14 residues. Between the trimmed V and J ends, which lost 7 bases and 4 bases, there was a span of 16 bases. CDR1 is SNHLY, CDR2 FYNNEI, per germline.

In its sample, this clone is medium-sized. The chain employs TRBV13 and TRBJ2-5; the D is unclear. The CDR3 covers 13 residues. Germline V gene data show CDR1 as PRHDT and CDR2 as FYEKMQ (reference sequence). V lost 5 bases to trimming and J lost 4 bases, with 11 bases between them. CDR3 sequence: CASSPPFTETQYF. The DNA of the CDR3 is TGTGCCAGCAGCCCCCCCTTCACAGAGACCCAGTACTTC.

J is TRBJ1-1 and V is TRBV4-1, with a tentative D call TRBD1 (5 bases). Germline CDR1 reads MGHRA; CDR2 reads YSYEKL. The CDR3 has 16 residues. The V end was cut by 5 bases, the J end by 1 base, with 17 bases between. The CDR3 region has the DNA TGCGCCAGCAGCGTAGAGGGCTTCGGGGGGAACACTGAAGCTTTCTTT. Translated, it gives CASSVEGFGGNTEAFF.

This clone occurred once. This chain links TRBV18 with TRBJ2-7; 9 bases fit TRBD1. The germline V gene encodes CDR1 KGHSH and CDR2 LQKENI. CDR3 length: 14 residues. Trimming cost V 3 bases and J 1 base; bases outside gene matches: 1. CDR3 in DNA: TGTGCCAGCTCACCTGGGACAGGGTCCTACGAGCAGTACGTC. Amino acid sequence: CASSPGTGSYEQYV.

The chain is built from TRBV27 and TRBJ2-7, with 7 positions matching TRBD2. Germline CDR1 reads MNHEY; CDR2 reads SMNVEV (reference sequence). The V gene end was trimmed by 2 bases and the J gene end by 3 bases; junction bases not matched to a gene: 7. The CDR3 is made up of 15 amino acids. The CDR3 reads CASSLTAGVIYEQYV. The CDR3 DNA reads TGTGCCAGCAGTTTAACGGCGGGAGTGATCTACGAGCAGTACGTC.

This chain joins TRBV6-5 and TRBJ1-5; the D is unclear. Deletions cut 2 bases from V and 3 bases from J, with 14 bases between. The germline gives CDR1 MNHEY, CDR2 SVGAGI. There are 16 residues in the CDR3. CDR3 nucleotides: TGTGCCAGCAGTTACGCCGGCTGGGCCAACAATCAGCCCCAGCATTTT. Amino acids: CASSYAGWANNQPQHF.

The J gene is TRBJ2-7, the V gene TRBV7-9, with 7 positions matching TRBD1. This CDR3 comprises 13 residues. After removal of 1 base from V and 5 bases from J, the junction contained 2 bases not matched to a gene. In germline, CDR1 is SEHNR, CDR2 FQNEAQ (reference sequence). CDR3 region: CASSLEGGHEQYF. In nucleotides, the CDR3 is TGTGCCAGCAGCTTAGAAGGGGGCCACGAGCAGTACTTC.

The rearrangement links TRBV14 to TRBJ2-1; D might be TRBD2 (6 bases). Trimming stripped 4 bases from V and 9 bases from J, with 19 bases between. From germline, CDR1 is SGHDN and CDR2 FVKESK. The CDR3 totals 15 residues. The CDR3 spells CASSPSWGLGGEQFF. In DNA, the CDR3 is TGTGCCAGCAGCCCTTCCTGGGGTCTCGGGGGTGAGCAGTTCTTC.

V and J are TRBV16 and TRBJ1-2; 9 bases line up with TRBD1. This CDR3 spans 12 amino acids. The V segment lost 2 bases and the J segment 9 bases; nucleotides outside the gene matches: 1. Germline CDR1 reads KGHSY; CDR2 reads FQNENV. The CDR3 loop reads CASSQGTGRYTF. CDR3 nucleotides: TGTGCCAGCAGCCAAGGGACAGGGCGCTACACCTTC. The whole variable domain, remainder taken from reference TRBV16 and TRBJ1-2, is GEEVAQTPKHLVRGEGQKAKLYCAPIKGHSYVFWYQQVLKNEFKFLISFQNENVFDETGMPKERFSAKCLPNSPCSLEIQATKLEDSAVYFCASSQGTGRYTFGSGTRLTVV.

CDR3 in DNA: TGCGCCAGCAGCTTGCAAGCGGGAGGTACAGATACGCAGTATTTT. Translating gives CASSLQAGGTDTQYF. This rearrangement joins TRBV5-1 to TRBJ2-3; TRBD2 agrees at 9 bases. The J segment lost 3 bases and the V segment lost 1 base, leaving 3 bases of the junction unmatched. The CDR3 runs 15 residues. Germline CDR1 SGHRS, CDR2 YFSETQ.

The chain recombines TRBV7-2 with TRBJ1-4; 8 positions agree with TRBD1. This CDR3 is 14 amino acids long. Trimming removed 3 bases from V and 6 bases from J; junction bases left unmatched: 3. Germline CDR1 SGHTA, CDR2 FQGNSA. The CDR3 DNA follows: TGTGCCAGCAGCTTGCAGGGGGCTGATGAAAAACTGTTTTTT. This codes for CASSLQGADEKLFF.

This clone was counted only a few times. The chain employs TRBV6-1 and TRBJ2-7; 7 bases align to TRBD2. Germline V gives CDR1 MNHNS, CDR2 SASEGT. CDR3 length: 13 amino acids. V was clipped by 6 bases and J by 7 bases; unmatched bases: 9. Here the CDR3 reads CASRVAGSKEQYF. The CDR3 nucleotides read TGTGCCAGCAGGGTAGCGGGCTCGAAGGAGCAGTACTTC.

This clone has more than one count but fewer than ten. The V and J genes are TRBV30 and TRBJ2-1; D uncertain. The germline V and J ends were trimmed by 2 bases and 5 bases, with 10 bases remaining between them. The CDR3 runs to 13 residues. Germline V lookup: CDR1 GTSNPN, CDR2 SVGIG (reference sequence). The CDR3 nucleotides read TGTGCCTGGAGTAAGTACGTGAACAATGAGCAGTTCTTC. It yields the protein CAWSKYVNNEQFF.

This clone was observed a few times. CDR3 DNA sequence: TGTGCCAGCAGCCCGGTGAAGGGGCGTATGATGGCCGGGGAGCTGTTTTTT. This gives the protein CASSPVKGRMMAGELFF. This rearrangement joins TRBV7-9 to TRBJ2-2, with D maybe TRBD1 (5 bases). This CDR3 is 17 amino acids long. V was shortened by 5 bases and J by 6 bases, with 22 bases between the two germline ends. CDR1 is SEHNR, CDR2 FQNEAQ, per germline (reference sequence).

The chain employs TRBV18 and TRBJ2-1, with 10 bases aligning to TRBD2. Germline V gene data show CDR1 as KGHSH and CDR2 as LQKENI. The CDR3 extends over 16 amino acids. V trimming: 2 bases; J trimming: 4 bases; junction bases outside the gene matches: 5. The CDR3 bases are TGTGCCAGCTCACCAGCGGCTAGCGGGAGTTACAATGAGCAGTTCTTC. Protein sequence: CASSPAASGSYNEQFF.

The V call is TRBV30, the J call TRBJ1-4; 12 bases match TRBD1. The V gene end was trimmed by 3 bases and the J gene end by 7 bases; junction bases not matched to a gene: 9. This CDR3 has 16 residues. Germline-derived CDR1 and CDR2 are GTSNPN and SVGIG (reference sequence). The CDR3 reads CAWSRDRGLRGEKLFF. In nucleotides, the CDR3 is TGTGCCTGGAGCCGGGACAGGGGGCTTCGTGGTGAAAAACTGTTTTTT.

The CDR3 sequence is CASSPSGVGVTDTQYF. The CDR3 DNA follows: TGTGCCAGCAGCCCCAGCGGGGTGGGGGTTACAGATACGCAGTATTTT. This rearrangement joins TRBV11-3 to TRBJ2-3, with 7 bases aligning to TRBD2. There are 16 residues in the CDR3. The germline gives CDR1 SGHNT, CDR2 YENEEA. Unmatched junction bases numbered 11, after V lost 5 bases and J lost 3 bases.

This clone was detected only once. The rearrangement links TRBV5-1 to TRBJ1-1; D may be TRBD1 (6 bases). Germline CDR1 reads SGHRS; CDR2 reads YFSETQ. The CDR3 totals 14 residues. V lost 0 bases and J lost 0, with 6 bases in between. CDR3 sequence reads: CASSLDRVNTEAFF. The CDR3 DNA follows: TGCGCCAGCAGCTTGGACAGGGTGAACACTGAAGCTTTCTTT.

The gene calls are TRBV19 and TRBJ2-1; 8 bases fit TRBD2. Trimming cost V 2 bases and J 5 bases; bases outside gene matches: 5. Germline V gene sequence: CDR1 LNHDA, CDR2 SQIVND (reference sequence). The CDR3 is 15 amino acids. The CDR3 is CASSIISGANNEQFF. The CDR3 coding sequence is TGTGCCAGTAGTATAATTAGCGGGGCAAACAATGAGCAGTTCTTC.

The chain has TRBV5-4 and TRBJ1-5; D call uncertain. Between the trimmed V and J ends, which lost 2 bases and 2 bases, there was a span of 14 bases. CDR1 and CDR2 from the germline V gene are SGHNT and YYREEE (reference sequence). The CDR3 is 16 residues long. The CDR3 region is CASSFPTPWGNQPQHF. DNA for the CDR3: TGTGCCAGCAGCTTCCCCACACCTTGGGGCAATCAGCCCCAGCATTTT.

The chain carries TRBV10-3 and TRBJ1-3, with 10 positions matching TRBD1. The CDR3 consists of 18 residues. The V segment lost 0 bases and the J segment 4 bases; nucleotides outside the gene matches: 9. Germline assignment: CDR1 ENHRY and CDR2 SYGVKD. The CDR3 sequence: CAISESQDRGLEGNTIYF. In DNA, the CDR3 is TGTGCCATCAGTGAGTCGCAGGACAGGGGGTTGGAGGGAAACACCATATATTTT.

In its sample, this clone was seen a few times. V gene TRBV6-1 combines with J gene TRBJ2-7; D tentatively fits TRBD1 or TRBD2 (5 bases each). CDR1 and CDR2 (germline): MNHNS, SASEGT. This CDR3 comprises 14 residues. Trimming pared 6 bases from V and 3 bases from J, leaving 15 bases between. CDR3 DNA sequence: TGTGCCAGCAGCACGGGACCTCAACACTACGAGCAGTACTTC. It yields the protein CASSTGPQHYEQYF.

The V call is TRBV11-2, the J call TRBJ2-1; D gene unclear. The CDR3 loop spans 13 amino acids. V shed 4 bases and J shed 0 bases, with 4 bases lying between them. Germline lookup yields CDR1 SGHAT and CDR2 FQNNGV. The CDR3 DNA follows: TGTGCCAGCAGCTCCAGCTCCTACAATGAGCAGTTCTTC. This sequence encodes CASSSSSYNEQFF. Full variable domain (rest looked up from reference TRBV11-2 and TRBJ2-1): EAGVAQSPRYKIIEKRQSVAFWCNPISGHATLYWYQQILGQGPKLLIQFQNNGVVDDSQLPKDRFSAERLKGVDSTLKIQPAKLEDSAVYLCASSSSSYNEQFFGPGTRLTVL.

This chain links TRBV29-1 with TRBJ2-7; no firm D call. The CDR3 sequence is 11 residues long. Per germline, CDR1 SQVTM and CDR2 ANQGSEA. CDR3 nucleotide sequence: TGCAGTTTCCTAACACCTTACGAGCAGTACTTC. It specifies CSFLTPYEQYF.

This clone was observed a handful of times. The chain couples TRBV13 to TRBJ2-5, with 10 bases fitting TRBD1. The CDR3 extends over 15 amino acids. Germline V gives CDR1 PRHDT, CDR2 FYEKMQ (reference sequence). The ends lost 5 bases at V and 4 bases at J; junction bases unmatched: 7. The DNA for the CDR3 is TGTGCCAGCAGCAGCTCCGGGACAGGGGTAGAGACCCAGTACTTC. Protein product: CASSSSGTGVETQYF.

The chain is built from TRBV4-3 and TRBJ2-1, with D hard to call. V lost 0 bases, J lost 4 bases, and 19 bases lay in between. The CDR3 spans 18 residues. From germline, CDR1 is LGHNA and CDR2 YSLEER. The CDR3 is CASSQDRVRRYRYNEQFF. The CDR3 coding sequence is TGCGCCAGCAGCCAAGATAGGGTGCGGCGGTATCGGTACAATGAGCAGTTCTTC.